This is a list of T cell receptor beta chains from one sample in a study of identical twins. Via MiXCR, TCRdb re-called the 5' RACE reads, giving one row per CDR3 protein. The data show fewer than 500,000 distinct CDR3 sequences, with approximately 15% seen just once and around 0.98% held by the top ten. The sample also formed part of further work on yellow fever vaccine responses in identical twins.

The sequenced sample consisted of CD4+ T cells sorted from blood. These receptors originate from a woman aged 18-30 years in good health. Each CDR3 is given with its conserved first and last residue. D genes are given only for firm matches. Size is omitted from some rows. Given values are once, few, many or a class for expanded clones.

few	TRBJ2-7	TRBV12-3/TRBV12-4	TRBD1	CASSLTGAPYEQYF	TGTGCCAGCAGTTTGACAGGGGCCCCCTACGAGCAGTACTTC
-	TRBJ1-6	TRBV7-9	-	CASSLAGNNSPLHF	TGTGCCAGCAGCTTAGCAGGCAATAATTCACCCCTCCACTTT
few	TRBJ2-2	TRBV5-4	-	CASQDGTYTGELFF	TGTGCCAGCCAGGACGGGACCTACACCGGGGAGCTGTTTTTT
few	TRBJ1-4	TRBV7-9	TRBD1	CASIQGGGREKLFF	TGTGCCAGCATCCAGGGAGGGGGCCGTGAAAAACTGTTTTTT
-	TRBJ2-7	TRBV3-1	-	CASSQGTRNYEQYF	TGTGCCAGCAGTCAAGGGACACGTAACTACGAGCAGTACTTC
-	TRBJ2-7	TRBV7-9	-	CASSLAGTGTSRLEQYF	TGTGCCAGCAGCTTAGCGGGTACCGGGACCTCGCGGCTTGAGCAGTACTTC
few	TRBJ2-4	TRBV5-1	-	CASSLGPPQNIQYF	TGCGCCAGCAGCTTGGGACCCCCGCAAAACATTCAGTACTTC
-	TRBJ1-4	TRBV18	-	CASTPKGATNEKLFF	TGTGCCAGCACCCCGAAAGGGGCAACTAATGAAAAACTGTTTTTT
many	TRBJ1-4	TRBV28	-	CASSIGRLTNEKLFF	TGTGCCAGCAGCATAGGACGGTTAACTAATGAAAAACTGTTTTTT
-	TRBJ2-7	TRBV5-1	-	CASSPEGVGIHPRSGEQYF	TGCGCCAGCTCCCCGGAAGGGGTCGGTATCCACCCTCGGTCGGGGGAGCAGTACTTC
-	TRBJ2-3	TRBV6-5	-	CASSYSPGLSTDTQYF	TGTGCCAGCAGTTACTCGCCAGGGTTAAGCACAGATACGCAGTATTTT
few	TRBJ2-7	TRBV5-5	TRBD1	CASSNPGQAIYEQYF	TGTGCCAGCAGTAATCCGGGACAGGCGATCTACGAGCAGTACTTC
few	TRBJ2-7	TRBV28	-	CASSFSFTDLSSYEQYF	TGTGCCAGCAGTTTCTCTTTTACGGACTTGAGCTCCTACGAGCAGTACTTC
few	TRBJ2-4	TRBV12-3/TRBV12-4	-	CASGGRGDIQYF	TGTGCCAGCGGTGGACGCGGGGACATTCAGTACTTC
-	TRBJ2-7	TRBV5-1	TRBD1	CASSPTPTGGRREQYF	TGCGCCAGCAGCCCTACCCCGACAGGGGGAAGGCGCGAGCAGTACTTC
many	TRBJ2-5	TRBV20-1	-	CSALGPETQYF	TGCAGTGCTCTGGGCCCAGAGACCCAGTACTTC
-	TRBJ2-2	TRBV29-1	TRBD2	CSVRSGGNTGELFF	TGCAGCGTACGTAGCGGGGGGAACACCGGGGAGCTGTTTTTT
many	TRBJ1-2	TRBV7-2	TRBD1	CASSSRDRGSYGYTF	TGTGCCAGCAGCTCCCGGGACAGAGGTAGCTATGGCTACACCTTC
-	TRBJ2-5	TRBV7-8	TRBD1	CASSFRDRGPQETQYF	TGTGCCAGCAGCTTCCGAGACAGGGGTCCTCAAGAGACCCAGTACTTC
few	TRBJ2-2	TRBV7-8	TRBD2	CASSPIPSGGAPGELFF	TGTGCCAGCAGCCCGATACCTAGCGGGGGGGCTCCCGGGGAGCTGTTTTTT
few	TRBJ1-4	TRBV5-1	TRBD1	CASSPKTGDEKLFF	TGCGCCAGCAGCCCAAAGACAGGGGATGAAAAACTGTTTTTT
-	TRBJ2-1	TRBV6-1	TRBD1	CASRGATGGAYNEQFF	TGTGCCAGCAGGGGTGCGACAGGGGGCGCCTACAATGAGCAGTTCTTC
-	TRBJ2-1	TRBV19	-	CASSGSRRTYNEQFF	TGTGCCAGTAGCGGGAGCCGTAGAACCTACAATGAGCAGTTCTTC
many	TRBJ2-5	TRBV7-2	-	CASSPSVQETQYF	TGTGCCAGCAGTCCCAGCGTCCAAGAGACCCAGTACTTC
few	TRBJ1-6	TRBV12-3/TRBV12-4	TRBD1	CASSPGGAGNSPLHF	TGTGCCAGCAGTCCAGGGGGCGCCGGTAATTCACCCCTCCACTTT
few	TRBJ2-1	TRBV6-2/TRBV6-3	TRBD1	CASSPRQGISGAYNEQFF	TGTGCCAGCAGTCCGAGACAGGGAATCTCTGGTGCCTACAATGAGCAGTTCTTC
-	TRBJ2-7	TRBV15	TRBD2	CAISRDLAGGTYEQYF	TGTGCCATCAGCAGAGATCTTGCGGGAGGCACCTACGAGCAGTACTTC
-	TRBJ2-2	TRBV5-1	TRBD2	CASKLAGAQGTGELFF	TGCGCCAGCAAGCTAGCGGGAGCCCAGGGCACCGGGGAGCTGTTTTTT
-	TRBJ2-5	TRBV20-1	TRBD2	CSARVASGSGETQYF	TGCAGTGCTAGGGTGGCTAGCGGGAGCGGAGAGACCCAGTACTTC
-	TRBJ1-1	TRBV5-1	-	CASSSGSLGTEAFF	TGCGCCAGCAGCTCAGGGTCCCTCGGCACTGAAGCTTTCTTT
-	TRBJ2-2	TRBV2	-	CASRVLAGTLNTGELFF	TGTGCCAGCAGGGTCTTAGCCGGGACCTTAAACACCGGGGAGCTGTTTTTT
few	TRBJ2-5	TRBV7-2	-	CASSSPTRETQYF	TGTGCCAGCAGCTCCCCGACTAGGGAGACCCAGTACTTC
few	TRBJ2-7	TRBV7-2	-	CASSPGLTVSYEQYF	TGTGCCAGCAGCCCGGGACTCACGGTCTCCTACGAGCAGTACTTC